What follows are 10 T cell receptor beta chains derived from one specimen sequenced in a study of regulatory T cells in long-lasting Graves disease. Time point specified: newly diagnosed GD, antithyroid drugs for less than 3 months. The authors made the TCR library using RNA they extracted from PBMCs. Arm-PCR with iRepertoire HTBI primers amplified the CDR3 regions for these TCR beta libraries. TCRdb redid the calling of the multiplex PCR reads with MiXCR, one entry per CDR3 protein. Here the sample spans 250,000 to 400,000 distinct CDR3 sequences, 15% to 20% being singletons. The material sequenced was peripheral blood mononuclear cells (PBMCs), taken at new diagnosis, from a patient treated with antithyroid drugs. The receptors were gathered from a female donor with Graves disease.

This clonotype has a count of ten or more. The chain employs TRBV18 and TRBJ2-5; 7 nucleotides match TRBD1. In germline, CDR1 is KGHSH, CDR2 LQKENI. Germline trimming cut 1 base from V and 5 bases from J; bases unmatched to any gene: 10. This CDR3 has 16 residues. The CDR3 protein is CASSPQDRWNRETQYF. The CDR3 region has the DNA TGTGCCAGCTCACCACAGGACAGGTGGAATAGGGAGACCCAGTACTTC.

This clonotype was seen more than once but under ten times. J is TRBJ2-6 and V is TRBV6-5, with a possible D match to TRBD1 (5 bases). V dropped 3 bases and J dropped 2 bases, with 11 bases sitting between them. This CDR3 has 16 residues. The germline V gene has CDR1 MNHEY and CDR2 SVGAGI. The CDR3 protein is CASSYGAPAGANVLTF. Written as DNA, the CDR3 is TGTGCCAGCAGTTATGGGGCCCCGGCTGGGGCCAACGTCCTGACTTTC.

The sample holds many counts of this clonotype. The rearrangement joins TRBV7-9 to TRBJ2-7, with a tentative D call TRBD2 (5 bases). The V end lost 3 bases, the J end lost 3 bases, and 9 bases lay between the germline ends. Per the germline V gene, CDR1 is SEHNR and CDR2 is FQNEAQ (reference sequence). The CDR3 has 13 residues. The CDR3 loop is CASSFGERYEQYF. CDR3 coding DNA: TGTGCCAGCAGCTTCGGGGAGCGCTACGAGCAGTACTTC.

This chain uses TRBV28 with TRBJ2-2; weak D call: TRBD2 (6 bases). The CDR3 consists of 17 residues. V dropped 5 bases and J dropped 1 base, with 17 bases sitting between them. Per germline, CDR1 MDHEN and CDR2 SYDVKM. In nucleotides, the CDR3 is TGTGCCAGCAGTCATAACCGGGACTCAAAGAACACCGGGGAGCTGTTTTTT. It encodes CASSHNRDSKNTGELFF. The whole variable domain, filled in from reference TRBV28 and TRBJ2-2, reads DVKVTQSSRYLVKRTGEKVFLECVQDMDHENMFWYRQDPGLGLRLIYFSYDVKMKEKGDIPEGYSVSREKKERFSLILESASTNQTSMYLCASSHNRDSKNTGELFFGEGSRLTVL.

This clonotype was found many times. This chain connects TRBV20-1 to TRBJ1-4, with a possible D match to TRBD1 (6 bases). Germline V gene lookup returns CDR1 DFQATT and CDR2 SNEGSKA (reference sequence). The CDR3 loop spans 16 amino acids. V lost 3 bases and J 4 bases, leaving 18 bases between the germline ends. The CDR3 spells CSASAATGRGNEKLFF. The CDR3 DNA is TGCAGTGCTAGCGCAGCTACAGGGCGGGGTAATGAAAAACTGTTTTTT.

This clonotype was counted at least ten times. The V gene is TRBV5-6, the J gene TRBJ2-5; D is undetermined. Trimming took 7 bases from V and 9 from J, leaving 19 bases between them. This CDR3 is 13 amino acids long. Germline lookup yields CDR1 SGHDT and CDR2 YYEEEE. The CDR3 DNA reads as TGTGCCAGCGGACCTCCCGGAACTACACCCCAGTACTTC. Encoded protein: CASGPPGTTPQYF.

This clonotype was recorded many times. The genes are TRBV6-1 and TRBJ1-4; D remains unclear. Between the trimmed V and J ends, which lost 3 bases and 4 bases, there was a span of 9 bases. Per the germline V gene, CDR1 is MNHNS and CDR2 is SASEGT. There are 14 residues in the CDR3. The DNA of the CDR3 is TGTGCCAGCAGTGACCGGACGGTTAATGAAAAACTGTTTTTT. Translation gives CASSDRTVNEKLFF.

CDR3 nucleotides: TGTGCCAGCTCCCCCGGCAGGGACTATGGCTACACCTTC. This translates into CASSPGRDYGYTF. The chain combines TRBV5-4 with TRBJ1-2; maybe TRBD1 (5 bases). The CDR3 runs 13 residues. The germline V gene has CDR1 SGHNT and CDR2 YYREEE (reference sequence). With 7 bases removed from V and 3 bases from J, the gap between germline ends came to 13 bases.

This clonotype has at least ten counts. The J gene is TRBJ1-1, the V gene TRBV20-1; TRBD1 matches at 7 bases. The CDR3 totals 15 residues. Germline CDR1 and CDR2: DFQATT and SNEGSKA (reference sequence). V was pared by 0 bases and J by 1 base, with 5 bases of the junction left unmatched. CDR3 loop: CSARDPGQTNTEAFF. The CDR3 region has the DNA TGCAGTGCTAGAGATCCGGGACAGACGAACACTGAAGCTTTCTTT.

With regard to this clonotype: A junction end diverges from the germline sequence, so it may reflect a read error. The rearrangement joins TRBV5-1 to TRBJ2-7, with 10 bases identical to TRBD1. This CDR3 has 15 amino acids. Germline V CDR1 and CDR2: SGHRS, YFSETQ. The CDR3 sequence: CASSLMGQGSDEQYF. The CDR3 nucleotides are TGTGCCAGCTCCCTAATGGGACAGGGGTCGGACGAGCAGTACTTC.